The rows below give T cell receptor beta chains drawn from one sample of a study of sequential checkpoint blockade in melanoma. Sequenced by immunoSEQ multiplex PCR; TCRdb stores in-frame clones only, minus some. Here the sample spans over 9,000 clones, about 75% being singletons. The material was CD8+ T cells sorted from blood (inferred from file names), obtained from a patient given nivolumab and ipilimumab in sequence. Receptor source: a human donor with melanoma. Each CDR3 is given with its conserved first and last residue. A D gene is named only where the DNA matches it firmly. Clone size is not always given. Where it is, it says once, few, many or a class for expanded clones.

>TRBD1|-|TRBJ2-2|TRBV19
CASSQGQGGTGELFF
TGTGCCAGTAGTCAGGGACAGGGGGGCACCGGGGAGCTGTTTTTT
>TRBD2|-|TRBJ2-1|TRBV27
CASSLLKTGTSGYNEQFF
TGTGCCAGCAGTTTGCTGAAAACCGGGACTAGCGGCTACAATGAGCAGTTCTTC
>TRBD2|-|TRBJ2-7|TRBV27
CASMPGLAGYEQYF
TGTGCCAGCATGCCCGGGCTAGCGGGATACGAGCAGTACTTC
>TRBD2|-|TRBJ2-7|TRBV4-3
CASSAERTSAFYEQYF
TGCGCCAGCAGCGCCGAGCGGACTAGCGCCTTCTACGAGCAGTACTTC
>-|once|TRBJ1-2|TRBV4-3
CASSDEMTGNYGYTF
TGCGCCAGCAGCGACGAGATGACAGGCAACTATGGCTACACCTTC
>-|once|TRBJ2-1|TRBV6-4
CASSSGDGGNEQFF
TGTGCCAGCAGTTCCGGGGACGGGGGCAATGAGCAGTTCTTC
>-|-|TRBJ2-7|TRBV4-3
CASSQDFGEFYEQYF
TGCGCCAGCAGCCAAGATTTCGGGGAGTTCTACGAGCAGTACTTC
>-|few|TRBJ2-7|TRBV6-1
CASRRTEVYEQYF
TGTGCCAGCAGGAGGACAGAAGTCTACGAGCAGTACTTC
>-|-|TRBJ2-1|TRBV11-3
CASSSEENEQFF
TGTGCCAGCAGCTCCGAGGAGAATGAGCAGTTCTTC
>TRBD1|few|TRBJ1-1|TRBV6-1
CASSETGGEGTEAFF
TGTGCCAGCAGTGAAACAGGGGGGGAGGGCACTGAAGCTTTCTTT
>-|once|TRBJ2-7|TRBV4-2
CASSQARDSAYEQYF
TGTGCCAGCAGCCAAGCCCGGGACTCCGCCTACGAGCAGTACTTC
>-|-|TRBJ1-2|TRBV4-2
CASSLATEGGYGYTF
TGTGCCAGCAGCTTGGCCACGGAGGGTGGCTATGGCTACACCTTC
>TRBD1|-|TRBJ1-1|TRBV7-2
CASSLAPGQGITEAFF
TGTGCCAGCAGCTTAGCGCCCGGACAGGGGATTACTGAAGCTTTCTTT
>-|-|TRBJ2-6|TRBV10-1
CASSQGSRAQSRANVLTF
TGCGCCAGCAGTCAGGGCTCAAGAGCACAAAGTCGGGCCAACGTCCTGACTTTC
>-|-|TRBJ2-1|TRBV19
CASSRGGDYNEQFF
TGTGCCAGTAGCCGAGGCGGGGACTACAATGAGCAGTTCTTC
>-|-|TRBJ2-1|TRBV27
CASSFYFTDSPHDNEQFF
TGTGCCAGCAGTTTTTACTTTACCGACAGCCCTCACGACAATGAGCAGTTCTTC
>TRBD1|-|TRBJ2-7|TRBV2
CASSETAGTGGSYEQYF
TGTGCCAGCAGTGAAACTGCCGGGACAGGGGGCTCCTACGAGCAGTACTTC
>-|-|TRBJ2-7|TRBV29-1
CSVELRDYEQYF
TGCAGCGTTGAACTCCGGGACTACGAGCAGTACTTC
>-|once|TRBJ2-2|TRBV6-1
CASSDPRGTGELFF
TGTGCCAGCAGTGATCCCCGCGGCACCGGGGAGCTGTTTTTT
>TRBD2|-|TRBJ2-3|TRBV9
CASSLDSGGSDTQYF
TGTGCCAGCAGCCTAGATAGCGGGGGGAGCGATACGCAGTATTTT
>-|-|TRBJ2-1|TRBV29-1
CSALGTSSSYNEQFF
TGCAGCGCCCTCGGGACTTCCAGCTCCTACAATGAGCAGTTCTTC
>TRBD2|once|TRBJ2-7|TRBV7-6
CASSRTAGGDEQYF
TGTGCCAGCAGCCGGACAGCCGGGGGGGACGAGCAGTACTTC
>TRBD2|-|TRBJ2-5|TRBV7-4
CASSLSSGGGETQYF
TGTGCCAGCAGCTTATCTAGCGGGGGGGGAGAGACCCAGTACTTC
>TRBD1|few|TRBJ2-2|TRBV6-4
CASSASPDRYTGELFF
TGTGCCAGCAGTGCCTCCCCGGACAGGTACACCGGGGAGCTGTTTTTT
>TRBD2|-|TRBJ2-1|TRBV7-8
CASSLLAGGPLAEQFF
TGTGCCAGCAGCTTACTAGCGGGGGGCCCCCTTGCTGAGCAGTTCTTC
>TRBD2|-|TRBJ2-1|TRBV5-1
CASSLAGGFNEQFF
TGCGCCAGCAGCTTAGCGGGAGGATTCAATGAGCAGTTCTTC
>TRBD2|-|TRBJ2-1|TRBV18
CASSPSELAGTSNEQFF
TGTGCCAGCTCACCCTCGGAACTAGCGGGGACCTCAAATGAGCAGTTCTTC
>TRBD2|medium-sized|TRBJ2-7|TRBV4-2
CASSQDGTSGSDEQYF
TGTGCCAGCAGCCAAGATGGAACTAGCGGGAGTGACGAGCAGTACTTC
>-|-|TRBJ2-2|TRBV5-8
CASINRETEAGELFF
TGTGCCAGCATCAATCGGGAGACAGAAGCCGGGGAGCTGTTTTTT
>-|-|TRBJ1-4|TRBV4-3
CASSQDGAGATNEKLFF
TGCGCCAGCAGCCAAGATGGGGCGGGGGCAACTAATGAAAAACTGTTTTTT
>-|-|TRBJ2-1|TRBV2
CASSGLPYNEQFF
TGTGCCAGCAGCGGACTTCCCTACAATGAGCAGTTCTTC
>-|-|TRBJ2-7|TRBV28
CASSFIQTITSAGQYF
TGTGCCAGCAGTTTCATACAGACCATCACCTCCGCGGGGCAGTACTTC
>-|-|TRBJ1-1|TRBV20-1
CSAAGGEAFF
TGCAGTGCGGCGGGGGGTGAAGCTTTCTTT
>TRBD2|once|TRBJ2-3|TRBV7-9
CASVVLEAGGEDTQYF
TGTGCCAGCGTCGTACTCGAAGCGGGGGGCGAGGATACGCAGTATTTT
>-|-|TRBJ2-7|TRBV4-3
CASSQDFGGEQYF
TGCGCCAGCAGCCAGGACTTCGGTGGCGAGCAGTACTTC
>-|few|TRBJ2-7|TRBV5-4
CASSFSVHEQYF
TGTGCCAGCAGCTTTAGCGTCCACGAGCAGTACTTC
>TRBD1|-|TRBJ2-1|TRBV19
CASGTGASSYNEQFF
TGTGCCAGTGGAACAGGGGCTAGCTCCTACAATGAGCAGTTCTTC
>-|-|TRBJ2-7|TRBV4-1
CASSQVQFEEQYF
TGCGCCAGCAGCCAAGTGCAGTTTGAAGAGCAGTACTTC
>-|-|TRBJ2-3|TRBV4-3
CASSQDLQRSTDTQYF
TGCGCCAGCAGCCAAGATCTCCAGCGGAGCACAGATACGCAGTATTTT
>TRBD1|-|TRBJ2-7|TRBV5-4
CASSQEGQGATSYEQYF
TGCGCCAGCAGCCAAGAAGGGCAGGGGGCGACATCCTACGAGCAGTACTTC
>-|-|TRBJ2-7|TRBV6-5
CASSYSSASYEQYF
TGTGCCAGCAGTTACTCCAGCGCGTCCTACGAGCAGTACTTC
>TRBD2|few|TRBJ2-1|TRBV6-4
CASSDSRGGPYNEQFF
TGTGCCAGCAGTGACTCACGGGGGGGGCCCTACAATGAGCAGTTCTTC
>TRBD1|-|TRBJ1-2|TRBV6-8
CASSSGQGAGYTF
TGTGCCAGCAGCTCGGGACAGGGGGCTGGCTACACCTTC
>TRBD1|-|TRBJ2-5|TRBV5-5
CASSPSGGEETQYF
TGTGCCAGCAGTCCCTCAGGGGGCGAAGAGACCCAGTACTTC
>TRBD2|-|TRBJ2-7|TRBV7-8
CASSLTSGGTTSYEQYF
TGTGCCAGCAGCTTAACTAGCGGGGGGACGACCTCCTACGAGCAGTACTTC
>TRBD1|-|TRBJ2-4|TRBV9
CASSPPAEGADIQYF
TGTGCCAGCAGCCCCCCCGCCGAGGGGGCGGACATTCAGTACTTC
>TRBD2|-|TRBJ2-1|TRBV13
CASSLGLAGGPNFYNEQFF
TGTGCCAGCAGCTTAGGACTAGCGGGAGGGCCGAATTTTTACAATGAGCAGTTCTTC
>-|-|TRBJ1-2|TRBV29-1
CSVEAGTFHGYTF
TGCAGCGTGGAGGCCGGGACTTTCCATGGCTACACCTTC
>-|-|TRBJ2-7|TRBV6-5
CASSSGLYEQYF
TGTGCCAGCAGCTCGGGACTCTACGAGCAGTACTTC
>TRBD2|-|TRBJ2-2|TRBV19
CASSIAGVDTGELFF
TGTGCCAGTAGTATTGCGGGAGTTGACACCGGGGAGCTGTTTTTT
>-|-|TRBJ1-1|TRBV5-1
CASSTTGEAFF
TGCGCCAGCAGCACTACAGGGGAAGCTTTCTTT
>-|-|TRBJ2-1|TRBV15
CATSGGTTIDNEQFF
TGTGCCACCAGCGGGGGCACCACGATCGACAATGAGCAGTTCTTC